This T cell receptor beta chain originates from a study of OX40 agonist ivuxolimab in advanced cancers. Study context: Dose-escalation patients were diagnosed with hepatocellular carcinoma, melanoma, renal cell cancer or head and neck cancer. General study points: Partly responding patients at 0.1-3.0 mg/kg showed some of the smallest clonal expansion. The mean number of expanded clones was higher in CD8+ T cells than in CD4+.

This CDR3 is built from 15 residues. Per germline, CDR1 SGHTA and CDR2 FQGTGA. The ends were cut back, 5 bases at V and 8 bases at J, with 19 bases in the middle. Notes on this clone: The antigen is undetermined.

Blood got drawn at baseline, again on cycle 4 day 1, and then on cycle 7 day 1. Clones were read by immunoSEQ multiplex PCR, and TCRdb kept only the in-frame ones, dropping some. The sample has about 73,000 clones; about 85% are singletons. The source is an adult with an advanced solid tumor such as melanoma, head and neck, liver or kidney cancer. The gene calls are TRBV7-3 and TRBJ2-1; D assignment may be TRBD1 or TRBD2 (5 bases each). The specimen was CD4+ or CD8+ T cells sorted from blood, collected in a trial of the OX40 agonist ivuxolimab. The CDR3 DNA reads TGTGCCAGCAGCCCCCGGGGCCTTTGGGGCGATGAGCAGTTCTTC. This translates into CASSPRGLWGDEQFF.